This T cell receptor beta chain was identified during a study of T cell repertoires in cytomegalovirus infection. At the level of the study: It was recently identified HLA-C-restricted and well-studied HLA-B-restricted CMV epitopes that the study used.

This clonotype was counted between two and nine times. The antigen is undetermined. TCRdb re-called the reads through MiXCR, storing one row per CDR3 protein. The table includes some 100,000 distinct CDR3 sequences, approximately 28% detected once. V was clipped by 10 bases and J by 0 bases; unmatched bases: 17. The germline V gene has CDR1 SNHLY and CDR2 FYNNEI. The CDR3 is 17 residues long. The sequences come from CD8+ T cells from cultured PBMCs, collected from culture after CMV antigen stimulation. The genes are TRBV2 and TRBJ2-5; 7 positions match TRBD2. The receptor's source is a human donor in good health (CMV status not recorded). Some clones in this sample may be carry-over from other donors' samples. CDR3 nucleotide sequence: TGTGCCATCGTGCCCCCCTCGGGGCGGGGGTACCAAGAGACCCAGTACTTC. Translation gives CAIVPPSGRGYQETQYF.